Described below is a single TCR beta chain sequence and its context. The antigen is undetermined. Genomic DNA, serving as template, underwent TCR beta VDJ and CDR3 profiling. A single record per CDR3 protein comes from TCRdb applying MiXCR to the reads. The sample records around 130,000 distinct CDR3 sequences, approximately 61% being singletons. This sample stems from a study of CD8+CD57+ T cells in acquired aplastic anemia. Background on the study: The mean DNA yield obtained from sorted CD4+ and CD8+ cells came to approximately 3.2 ug. Study observations and caveats: Between patients and controls, some 31 CD8+ CDR3 sequences were found in common.

The patients chosen for sequencing had shown expansion of CD8+CD57+ cells (detected by flow cytometry). The length of the CDR3 is 15 residues. V lost 8 bases and J lost 2; bases outside the gene matches: 9. CDR1 and CDR2 (germline): SNHLY, FYNNEI. This TCR was sampled from a human donor with aplastic anemia. The sequencing input was sorted CD4+, CD8+, or CD8+CD57+ T cells (not recorded which) from PBMCs. The J gene is TRBJ2-7, the V gene TRBV2; TRBD1 agrees at 10 bases. CDR3 nucleotides: TGTGCCAGCTCGAACCAGGGACAGGGGACCTACGAGCAGTACTTC. This codes for CASSNQGQGTYEQYF. Together with reference TRBV2 and TRBJ2-7, the CDR3 gives the full variable domain: EPEVTQTPSHQVTQMGQEVILRCVPISNHLYFYWYRQILGQKVEFLVSFYNNEISEKSEIFDDQFSVERPDGSNFTLKIRSTKLEDSAMYFCASSNQGQGTYEQYFGPGTRLTVT.